What follows is one TCR beta chain and its context. The sample is drawn from a study of blood T cell repertoires in COVID-19. Study-level background: The analysed material was cDNA or gDNA that came from T cells, B-cell-depleted T cells, or PBMCs.

This CDR3 comprises 18 residues. V shed 4 bases and J 4 bases; nucleotides not matched to a gene: 19. CDR1 is SGHRS and CDR2 is YFSETQ in the germline V gene. As processed by the authors: Amplification with reference gene primers provided the estimates of nucleated cell counts. Libraries were prepared by immunoSEQ multiplex PCR; TCRdb keeps only in-frame clonotypes and omits some of them. Clonal size and the V and J genes are those of that table, whereas D and trimming came from the DNA. Seen here are about 100,000 clones, about 88% observed once, and the top ten hold 7% to 9%. Source material: peripheral blood. The rearrangement links TRBV5-1 to TRBJ1-1, with TRBD1 matching 7 bases. This sequence originates from a man younger than 40 in a cohort sampled during active COVID-19. The CDR3 loop reads CASSRGTRTGDLSTEAFF. CDR3 nucleotide sequence: TGCGCCAGCAGCCGGGGGACTCGTACAGGGGATTTGAGCACTGAAGCTTTCTTT.